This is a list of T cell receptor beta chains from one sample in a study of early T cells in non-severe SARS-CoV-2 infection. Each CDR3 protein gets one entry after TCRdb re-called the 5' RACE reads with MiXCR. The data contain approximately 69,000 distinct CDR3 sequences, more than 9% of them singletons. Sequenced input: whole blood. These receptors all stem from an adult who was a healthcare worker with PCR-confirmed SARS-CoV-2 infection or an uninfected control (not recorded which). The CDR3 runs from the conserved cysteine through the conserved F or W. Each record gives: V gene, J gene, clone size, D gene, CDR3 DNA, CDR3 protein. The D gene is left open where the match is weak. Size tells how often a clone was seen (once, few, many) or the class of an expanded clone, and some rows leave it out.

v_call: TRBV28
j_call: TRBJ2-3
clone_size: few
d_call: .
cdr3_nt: TGTGCCAGCAGTTCAAAGCCAGATACGCAGTATTTT
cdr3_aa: CASSSKPDTQYF

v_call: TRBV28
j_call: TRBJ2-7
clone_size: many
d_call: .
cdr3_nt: TGTGCCAGCAGCAACCGAGGTTCTTCGGCCAACGAGCAGTACTTC
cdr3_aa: CASSNRGSSANEQYF

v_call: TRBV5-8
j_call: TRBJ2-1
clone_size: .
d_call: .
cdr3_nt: TGTGCCAGCAGCTTGGGGACCTGGGATGAGCAGTTCTTC
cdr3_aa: CASSLGTWDEQFF

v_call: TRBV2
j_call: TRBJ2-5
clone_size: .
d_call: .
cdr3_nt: TGTGCCAGCAAGGCTAGCGCTACTCAAGAGACCCAGTACTTC
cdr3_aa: CASKASATQETQYF

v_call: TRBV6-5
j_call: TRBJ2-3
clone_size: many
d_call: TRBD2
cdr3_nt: TGTGCCAGCAGCTCCGGGGTAGCGGGAGGGGATACGCAGTATTTT
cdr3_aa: CASSSGVAGGDTQYF

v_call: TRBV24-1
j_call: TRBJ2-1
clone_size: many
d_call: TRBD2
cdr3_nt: TGTGCCACCAGTGATTTAGAAGCGGGGGACTACAATGAGCAGTTCTTC
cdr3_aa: CATSDLEAGDYNEQFF

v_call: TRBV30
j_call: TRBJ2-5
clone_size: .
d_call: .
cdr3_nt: TGTGCCTGGAGGAGACAGTTCCAAGAGACCCAGTACTTC
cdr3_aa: CAWRRQFQETQYF

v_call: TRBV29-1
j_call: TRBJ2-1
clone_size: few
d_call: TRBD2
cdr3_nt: TGCTCTGGGAGAGCGGGAGGATTGAATGAGCAGTTCTTC
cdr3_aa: CSGRAGGLNEQFF

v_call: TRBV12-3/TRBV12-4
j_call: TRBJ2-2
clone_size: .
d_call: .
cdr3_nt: TGTGCCAGCAGTTTAGCCCTAGCTGGGAACACCGGGGAGCTGTTTTTT
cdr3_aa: CASSLALAGNTGELFF

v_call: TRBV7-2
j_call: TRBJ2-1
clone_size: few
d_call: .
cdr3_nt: TGTGCCAGCAGCTTAGTGGGCGGAGACTACAATGAGCAGTTCTTC
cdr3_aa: CASSLVGGDYNEQFF

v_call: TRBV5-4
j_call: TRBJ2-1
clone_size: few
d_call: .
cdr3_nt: TGTGCCAGCAGCTTGGGCCACAATGAGCAGTTCTTC
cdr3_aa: CASSLGHNEQFF

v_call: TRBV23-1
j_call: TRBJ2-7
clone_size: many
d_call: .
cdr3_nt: TGCGCCAGCAGTCAATGGTACCTCGCAGGGCAGTACTTC
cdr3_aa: CASSQWYLAGQYF

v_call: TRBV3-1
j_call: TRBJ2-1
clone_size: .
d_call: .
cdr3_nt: TGTGCCAGCAGCCCCAGAGCGGGCTCGGGCCCGGCTTACAATGAGCAGTTCTTC
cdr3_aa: CASSPRAGSGPAYNEQFF

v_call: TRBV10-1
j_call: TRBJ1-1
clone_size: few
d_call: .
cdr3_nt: TGCGCCAGCAGTGAGCCGGGAGGTACTGAAGCTTTCTTT
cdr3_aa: CASSEPGGTEAFF

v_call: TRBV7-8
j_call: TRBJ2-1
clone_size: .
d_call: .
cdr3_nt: TGTGTCAGCAGCTTGGCGGTATCCTACAATGAGCAGTTCTTC
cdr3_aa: CVSSLAVSYNEQFF

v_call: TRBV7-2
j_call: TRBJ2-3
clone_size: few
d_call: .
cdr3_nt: TGTGCCAGCAGCCCGAGCCCCTCAGGGGTGATTTCAGATACGCAGTATTTT
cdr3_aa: CASSPSPSGVISDTQYF

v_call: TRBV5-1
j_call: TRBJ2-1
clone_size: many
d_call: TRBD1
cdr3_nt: TGCGCCAGCAGCGGAGGGGGGACAGGAGGCTACAATGAGCAGTTCTTC
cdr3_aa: CASSGGGTGGYNEQFF

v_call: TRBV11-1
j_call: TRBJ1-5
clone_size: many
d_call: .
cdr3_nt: TGTGCCAGCAGCTTACCAGGGGTCAATCAGCCCCAGCATTTT
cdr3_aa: CASSLPGVNQPQHF

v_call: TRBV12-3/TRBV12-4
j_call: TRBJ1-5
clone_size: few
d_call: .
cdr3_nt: TGTGCCAGCAGTTTAGGTAGGGATAGCAATCAGCCCCAGCATTTT
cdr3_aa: CASSLGRDSNQPQHF

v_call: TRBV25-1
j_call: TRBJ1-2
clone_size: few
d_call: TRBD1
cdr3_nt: TGTGCCAGCAGTGAATCCGGGACAGGGGGTACTGTCTATGGCTACACCTTC
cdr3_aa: CASSESGTGGTVYGYTF

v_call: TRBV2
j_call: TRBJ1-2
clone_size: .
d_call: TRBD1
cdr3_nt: TGTGCCAGCAGCGTTCAGGGGGTAAACTATGGCTACACCTTC
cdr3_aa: CASSVQGVNYGYTF

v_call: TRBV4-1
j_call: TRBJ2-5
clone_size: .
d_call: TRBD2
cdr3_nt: TGCGCCAGCAGCCAAGATGGGACTAGCGGGAGTGAGACCCAGTACTTC
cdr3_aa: CASSQDGTSGSETQYF

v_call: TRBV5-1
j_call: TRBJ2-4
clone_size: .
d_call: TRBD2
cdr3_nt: TGCGCCAGCAGCGATCCTAGCGGGCAAAACATTCAGTACTTC
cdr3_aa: CASSDPSGQNIQYF

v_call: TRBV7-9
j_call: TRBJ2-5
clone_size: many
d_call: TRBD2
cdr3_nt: TGTGCCAGCACCCCGGGACTAGCCGACGAGACCCAGTACTTC
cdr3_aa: CASTPGLADETQYF

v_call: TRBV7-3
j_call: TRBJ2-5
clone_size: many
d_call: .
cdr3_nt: TGTGCCAGCAGCTCGGGACCCCAACAAGAGACCCAGTACTTC
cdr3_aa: CASSSGPQQETQYF

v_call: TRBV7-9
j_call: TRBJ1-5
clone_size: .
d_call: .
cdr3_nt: TGTGCCAGCAGCCCGGGACAAGGGGGAGAGCCCCAGCATTTT
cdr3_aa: CASSPGQGGEPQHF

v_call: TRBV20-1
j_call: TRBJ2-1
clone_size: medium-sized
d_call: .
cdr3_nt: TGCAGTGCTCCTACCCCGAAGGGAGTGATCAACAATGAGCAGTTCTTC
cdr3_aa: CSAPTPKGVINNEQFF

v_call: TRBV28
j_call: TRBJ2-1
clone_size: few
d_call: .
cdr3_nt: TGTGCCAGCAGACAGGCAGACAATGAGCAGTTCTTC
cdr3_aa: CASRQADNEQFF